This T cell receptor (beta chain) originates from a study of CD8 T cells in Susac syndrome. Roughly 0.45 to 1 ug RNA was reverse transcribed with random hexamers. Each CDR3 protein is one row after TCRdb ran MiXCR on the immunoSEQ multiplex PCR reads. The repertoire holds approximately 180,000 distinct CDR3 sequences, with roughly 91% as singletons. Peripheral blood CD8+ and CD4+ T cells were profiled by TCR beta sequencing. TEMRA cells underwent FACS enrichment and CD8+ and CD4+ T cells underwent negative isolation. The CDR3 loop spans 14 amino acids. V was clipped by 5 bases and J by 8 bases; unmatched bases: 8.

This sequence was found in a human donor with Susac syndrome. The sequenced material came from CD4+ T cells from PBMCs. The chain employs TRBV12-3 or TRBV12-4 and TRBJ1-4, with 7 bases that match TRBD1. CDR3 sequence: CASSVSTGYEKLFF. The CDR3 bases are TGTGCCAGCAGTGTATCGACAGGGTACGAAAAACTGTTTTTT.